These T cell receptor beta chains were read from a single sample in a study of T cell clonotyping in hematopoietic cell transplantation. The protocol was immunoSEQ multiplex PCR, while the TCRdb copy is restricted to in-frame clones and leaves out a portion. The data contain 15,000 to 20,000 clones, approximately 83% of them seen just once; the ten biggest clones take up 3.5% to 4.5%. Sequenced: peripheral blood mononuclear cells. These receptors originate from a middle-aged woman in good health. Some clones in this sample may be carry-over from other donors' samples. Both conserved end residues are part of each CDR3. Each record gives: J gene, D gene, clone size, V gene, CDR3 protein, CDR3 DNA. A D gene is named only where the DNA matches it firmly. Clone size is not always given. Where it is, it says once, few, many or a class for expanded clones.

TRBJ1-3,TRBD1,.,TRBV11-3,CASSWDSNSGNTIYF,TGTGCCAGCAGCTGGGACAGTAACTCTGGAAACACCATATATTTT
TRBJ1-1,.,.,TRBV6-5,CASSSYPPTPNTEAFF,TGTGCCAGCAGTTCCTACCCACCGACACCTAACACTGAAGCTTTCTTT
TRBJ1-4,.,few,TRBV7-2,CASSSEGAGEKLFF,TGTGCCAGCAGCTCGGAAGGAGCGGGTGAAAAACTGTTTTTT
TRBJ1-2,TRBD1,.,TRBV7-9,CASSLSPGQGASGYTF,TGTGCCAGCAGCTTATCCCCGGGACAGGGGGCGAGTGGCTACACCTTC
TRBJ2-7,TRBD1,.,TRBV5-1,CASSLVAGTAYEQYF,TGCGCCAGCAGCTTGGTTGCTGGGACAGCCTACGAGCAGTACTTC
TRBJ2-5,TRBD2,.,TRBV6-5,CASSPSGTETQYF,TGTGCCAGCAGCCCTAGCGGGACTGAGACCCAGTACTTC
TRBJ1-5,.,.,TRBV11-3,CAREPQHF,TGTGCCAGGGAGCCCCAGCATTTT
TRBJ1-5,.,.,TRBV7-2,CASSLDPIQPQHF,TGTGCCAGCAGCTTAGACCCGATCCAGCCCCAGCATTTT
TRBJ2-7,TRBD1,.,TRBV27,CASSPTGQGEAYEQYF,TGTGCCAGCAGTCCGACCGGACAGGGGGAAGCCTACGAGCAGTACTTC
TRBJ1-5,TRBD1,.,TRBV7-2,CASSLSGQGNQPQHF,TGTGCCAGCAGCTTATCGGGACAGGGGAATCAGCCCCAGCATTTT
TRBJ2-7,.,.,TRBV19,CASSIGQRVVNEQYF,TGTGCCAGTAGTATAGGACAGCGGGTTGTGAACGAGCAGTACTTC
TRBJ1-3,.,once,TRBV5-1,CASSSDRSGNTIYF,TGCGCCAGCAGCTCCGACAGGTCTGGAAACACCATATATTTT
TRBJ2-3,TRBD2,.,TRBV6-1,CASSGGTSGRSDTQYF,TGTGCCAGCAGTGGGGGGACTAGCGGGAGATCAGATACGCAGTATTTT
TRBJ1-1,.,.,TRBV12-2,CASRLVLGGANTEAFF,TGTGCAAGTCGCTTAGTTTTGGGGGGAGCGAACACTGAAGCTTTCTTT
TRBJ2-7,TRBD2,.,TRBV11-3,CASSLEVGGRSYEQYF,TGTGCCAGCAGCTTAGAGGTGGGCGGGAGGTCCTACGAGCAGTACTTC
TRBJ2-7,TRBD1,.,TRBV29-1,CSVSGTGAYEQYF,TGCAGCGTCTCCGGGACAGGGGCCTACGAGCAGTACTTC
TRBJ2-1,TRBD1,.,TRBV6-5,CASTWDRLGNEQFF,TGTGCCAGCACCTGGGACAGGCTAGGGAATGAGCAGTTCTTC
TRBJ1-1,.,.,TRBV6-5,CASSYNGEAFF,TGTGCCAGCAGTTACAACGGTGAAGCTTTCTTT
TRBJ2-7,.,.,TRBV9,CASSVALGTYEQYF,TGTGCCAGCAGCGTAGCTCTGGGAACCTACGAGCAGTACTTC
TRBJ2-1,.,once,TRBV20-1,CSATPNEQFF,TGCAGTGCTACGCCCAATGAGCAGTTCTTC
TRBJ2-1,TRBD2,.,TRBV28,CASSSRTSGRTYNEQFF,TGTGCCAGCAGTTCTAGGACTAGCGGGAGAACCTACAATGAGCAGTTCTTC
TRBJ2-5,.,.,TRBV6-5,CASCDIGETQYF,TGTGCCAGCTGCGACATCGGGGAGACCCAGTACTTC
TRBJ1-1,.,.,TRBV6-5,CASRLNTEAFF,TGTGCCAGCAGACTAAACACTGAAGCTTTCTTT
TRBJ2-2,.,.,TRBV25-1,CASSEATGELFF,TGTGCCAGCAGTGAAGCCACCGGGGAGCTGTTTTTT
TRBJ2-5,TRBD1,.,TRBV7-6,CASSATGTGMETQYF,TGTGCCAGCAGCGCCACCGGGACAGGGATGGAGACCCAGTACTTC
TRBJ1-4,TRBD1,.,TRBV9,CASSVLGGDEKLFF,TGTGCCAGCAGCGTATTAGGGGGCGATGAAAAACTGTTTTTT
TRBJ1-4,.,.,TRBV28,CASSLWPSGLFF,TGTGCCAGCAGTTTATGGCCTAGTGGGTTGTTTTTT
TRBJ1-4,TRBD1,once,TRBV19,CASRMQRRTGVNEKLFF,TGTGCCAGTAGGATGCAACGTCGGACAGGCGTTAATGAAAAACTGTTTTTT
TRBJ1-3,.,.,TRBV5-4,CASISGNTIYF,TGTGCCAGCATATCTGGAAACACCATATATTTT
TRBJ1-1,.,.,TRBV30,CAWRDPGGEAYTEAFF,TGTGCCTGGAGAGACCCTGGGGGGGAGGCGTACACTGAAGCTTTCTTT
TRBJ1-5,.,.,TRBV30,CAWSSTGDQPQHF,TGTGCCTGGAGTAGCACCGGGGATCAGCCCCAGCATTTT
TRBJ2-7,TRBD1,.,TRBV29-1,CSVTRRDRGYEQYF,TGCAGCGTCACCCGCCGGGACAGGGGGTACGAGCAGTACTTC
TRBJ1-1,.,.,TRBV27,CASSRRDTEAFF,TGTGCCAGCAGTCGGAGGGACACTGAAGCTTTCTTT
TRBJ1-4,TRBD1,.,TRBV28,CASSSWTGEKLFF,TGTGCCAGCAGTTCCTGGACAGGGGAAAAACTGTTTTTT
TRBJ1-5,TRBD1,.,TRBV5-8,CASSLEGGDQPQHF,TGTGCCAGCAGCTTGGAAGGGGGCGATCAGCCCCAGCATTTT
TRBJ2-3,.,.,TRBV5-1,CASSLSGRMQYF,TGCGCCAGCAGCTTGTCAGGACGCATGCAGTATTTT
TRBJ1-1,.,medium-sized,TRBV11-1,CASSLRNRDTEAFF,TGTGCCAGCAGCTTAAGAAACAGGGACACTGAAGCTTTCTTT
TRBJ2-3,.,.,TRBV11-2,CASSLMTGTDTQYF,TGTGCCAGCAGCTTAATGACGGGCACAGATACGCAGTATTTT
TRBJ2-2,TRBD1,.,TRBV5-4,CASSPDRASTGELFF,TGTGCCAGCAGCCCGGACAGGGCGAGCACCGGGGAGCTGTTTTTT